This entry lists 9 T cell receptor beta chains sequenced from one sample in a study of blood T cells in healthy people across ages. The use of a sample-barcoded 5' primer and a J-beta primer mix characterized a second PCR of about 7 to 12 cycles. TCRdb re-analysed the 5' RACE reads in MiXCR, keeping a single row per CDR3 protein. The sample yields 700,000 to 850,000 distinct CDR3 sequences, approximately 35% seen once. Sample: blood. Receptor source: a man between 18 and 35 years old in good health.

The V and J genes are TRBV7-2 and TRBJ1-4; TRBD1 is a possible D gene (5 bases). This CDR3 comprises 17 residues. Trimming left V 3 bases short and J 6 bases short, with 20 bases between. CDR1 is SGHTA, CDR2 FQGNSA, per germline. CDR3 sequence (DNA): TGTGCCAGCAGCTTTGGAGCCGGGACCACGGGGGATGAAAAACTGTTTTTT. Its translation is CASSFGAGTTGDEKLFF.

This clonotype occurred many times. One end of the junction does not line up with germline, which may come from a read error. CDR3 DNA sequence: TGTGCCAGCAGTTTAGGGGAGGATTCACCCCTCCACTTT. Protein sequence: CASSLGEDSPLHF. This sequence joins TRBV5-1 and TRBJ1-6; the D gene is possibly TRBD1 (5 bases). Germline loops: CDR1 SGHRS, CDR2 YFSETQ. This CDR3 contains 13 residues.

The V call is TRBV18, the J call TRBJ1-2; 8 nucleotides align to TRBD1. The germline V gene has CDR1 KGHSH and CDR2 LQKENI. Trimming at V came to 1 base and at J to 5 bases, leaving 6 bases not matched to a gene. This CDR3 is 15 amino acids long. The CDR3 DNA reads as TGTGCCAGCTCACCACGGGCAGGGGGCGAATATGGCTACACCTTC. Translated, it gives CASSPRAGGEYGYTF.

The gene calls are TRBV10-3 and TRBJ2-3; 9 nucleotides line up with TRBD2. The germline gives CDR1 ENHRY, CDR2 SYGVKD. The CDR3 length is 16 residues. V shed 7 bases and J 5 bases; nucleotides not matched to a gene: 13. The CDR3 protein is CAITPGGGGAQDTQYF. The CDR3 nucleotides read TGTGCCATCACCCCGGGAGGCGGGGGGGCCCAAGATACGCAGTATTTT.

The CDR3 DNA reads as TGTGCCTCGGGTGGGATGGCTGAAGCTTTCTTT. It yields the protein CASGGMAEAFF. V is TRBV6-5 and J is TRBJ1-1, with D unclear. CDR3 size: 11 residues. The germline gives CDR1 MNHEY, CDR2 SVGAGI. The ends were cut back, 11 bases at V and 6 bases at J, with 13 bases in the middle.

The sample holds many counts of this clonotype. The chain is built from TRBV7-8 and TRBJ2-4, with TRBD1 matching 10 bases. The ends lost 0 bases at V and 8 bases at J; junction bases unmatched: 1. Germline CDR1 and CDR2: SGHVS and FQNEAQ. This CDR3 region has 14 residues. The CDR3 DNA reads TGTGCCAGCAGCTTAGCAGGGACAGGGGACATTCAGTACTTC. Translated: CASSLAGTGDIQYF.

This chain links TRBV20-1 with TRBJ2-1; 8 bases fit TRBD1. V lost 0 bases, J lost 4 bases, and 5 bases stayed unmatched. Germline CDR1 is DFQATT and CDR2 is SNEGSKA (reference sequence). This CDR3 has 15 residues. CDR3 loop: CSARDTRGRYNEQFF. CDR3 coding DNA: TGCAGTGCTAGAGATACCAGGGGGCGATACAATGAGCAGTTCTTC.

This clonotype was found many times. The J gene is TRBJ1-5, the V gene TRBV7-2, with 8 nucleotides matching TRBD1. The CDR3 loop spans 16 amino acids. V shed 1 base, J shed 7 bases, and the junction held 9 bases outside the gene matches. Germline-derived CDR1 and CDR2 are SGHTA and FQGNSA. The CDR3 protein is CASSLDGQGLWQPQHF. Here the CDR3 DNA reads TGTGCCAGCAGCTTAGATGGACAGGGACTGTGGCAGCCCCAGCATTTT.

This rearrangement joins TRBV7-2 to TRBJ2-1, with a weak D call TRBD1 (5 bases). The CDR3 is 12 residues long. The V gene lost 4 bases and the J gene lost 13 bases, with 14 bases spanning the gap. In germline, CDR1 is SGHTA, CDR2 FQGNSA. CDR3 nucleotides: TGTGCCAGCAGCTGGACAAGAGAGACCCAGTTCTTC. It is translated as CASSWTRETQFF.